This T cell receptor beta chain is from a study of T cells in Graves' hyperthyroidism and ophthalmopathy. The study excluded patients with uncontrolled infection, other autoimmune disease, pregnancy or lactation. It was RNA transcripts that yielded the amplified TCR beta CDR3 regions. Researchers ran a first-round RT-PCR on the TCR CDR3 using the HTBI primer set. TCRdb re-called the multiplex PCR reads through MiXCR, storing one row per CDR3 protein. This sample has around 380,000 distinct CDR3 sequences, with 13% found just once. This clonotype was counted ten times or more. Its specificity is unknown. J gave up 7 bases and V 6 bases, and 7 bases lay outside the gene matches. Germline CDR1 reads SGHNT; CDR2 reads YENEEA. The CDR3 is 13 residues long. Study results and limitations: The model made its ophthalmopathy prediction, and onset followed a median around 6.5 months later. Peripheral blood also featured most of the thyroid clonotypes expanded above 0.001. Ophthalmopathy could be told apart from stable hyperthyroidism with a 13 V-J model.

V and J are TRBV11-3 and TRBJ1-1; 8 bases agree with TRBD1. This clonotype was sampled from a young man with Graves' hyperthyroidism that later progressed to Graves' ophthalmopathy. What was sequenced was blood. The CDR3 spells CASSSQGAGEAFF. The DNA for the CDR3 is TGTGCCAGCAGTTCGCAGGGGGCTGGTGAAGCTTTCTTT.